The entry below gives a single TCR beta chain sequence along with its context. Its antigen remains unidentified. Base qualities were left out, and no much larger clone turns up one base away. The CDR3 regions of human TCRbeta chains were analyzed by immunosequencing. In the original analysis: TCRs in the repertoires were matched against a reference library of SARS-CoV-2-specific TCRs that had been generated with the MIRA antigen-specificity platform. Breadth was defined as the fraction of unique TCRs that were SARS-CoV-2-associated, and depth was defined as the fraction of total T cells that were SARS-CoV-2-associated. Using the MIRA data, each spike-specific TCR was mapped to the spike region that the TCR reacts to and placed in a CD4 or CD8 class. Log10-transformed breadth and depth values were compared by one-way ANOVA with Sidak's multiple comparisons tests. The table was pulled from immuneACCESS by TCRdb, which kept in-frame rearrangements only. Such tables lose some clones; where checked, under half of the loss comes from unresolved V genes, and the rest has no known cause. For V, J and clone size, that table is used; D and trimming come from the DNA. Present in this sample are about 160,000 clones, around 90% of which were seen just once. The top ten clones comprise around 1% of the sample.

The data are from a study of T cell responses to AZD1222 COVID-19 vaccine (dated by TCRdb to the early 2020s). For the wider study: A total of more than 230 trial participants underwent TCR sequencing, of whom nearly 210 received two doses of AZD1222 and roughly 25 received two doses of the MenACWY control vaccine. Trial participants were enrolled by age into subgroups of 18-55, 56-69 and 70-plus years, and around 150, 28 and 57 TCR-sequenced participants, respectively, were included in these subgroups. Findings and caveats that apply to the study as a whole: Vaccine-associated CD4 TCRs spanned the whole spike protein, with dominant responses in regions 160-218 and 743-854. After two AZD1222 doses, spike-specific TCR breadth and depth were significantly higher than at day 0 and than in MenACWY recipients. Participants were mostly white British, with more females than males. The authors suggested clonal diversity may have been underestimated. No day 14 peak-response samples were available, so repertoires were characterized only after the peak T cell response. The 56-69-year group was small, and its depth increase did not reach significance, likely because of low power. Conclusions about previously exposed vaccinees were limited because only 5 or 6 AZD1222 recipients were SARS-CoV-2 seropositive at baseline. Epitopes outside the regions mutated in the B.1.351 and B.1.1.7 variants were reportedly recognized by nearly half of the unique spike-specific TCRs.

What this sample's time point label stands for: about 28 days (+/-7) after the second vaccine dose. AZD1222 recipients whose second dose came at about 4 weeks and those whose second dose came at about 12 weeks were combined into one group, since spike-specific TCR depth and breadth did not differ between the two schedules. Vaccinee samples came from UK trials COV001 and COV002, including a single-blind randomized controlled phase 2/3 trial of AZD1222 (ChAdOx1 nCoV-19) in healthy adults. For TCRbeta chain sequencing, PBMC samples were collected from trial participants at day 0 and at day 28 after the second dose. The junction shows trimming of 0 bases on V and 5 bases on J, and the gene matches do not reach 4 bases of it. From a lookup of the germline V gene, CDR1 and CDR2 are SGHAT and FQNNGV. There are 16 amino acids in the CDR3, from cysteine to phenylalanine inclusive. Only the CDR3 portion is preserved as DNA: 48 bases, with reading frame beginning at the first base.

The clonotype comes from an adult who received the AZD1222 COVID-19 vaccine. The source was peripheral blood, collected 28 days after the second AZD1222 dose. In this chain, TRBV11-2 is recombined with TRBJ2-5; 12 of the junction bases match TRBD1. For the CDR3, the sequence is CASSLEKGQGAETQYF. In nucleotides, the sequence is TGTGCCAGCAGCTTAGAAAAGGGACAGGGGGCTGAGACCCAGTACTTC.